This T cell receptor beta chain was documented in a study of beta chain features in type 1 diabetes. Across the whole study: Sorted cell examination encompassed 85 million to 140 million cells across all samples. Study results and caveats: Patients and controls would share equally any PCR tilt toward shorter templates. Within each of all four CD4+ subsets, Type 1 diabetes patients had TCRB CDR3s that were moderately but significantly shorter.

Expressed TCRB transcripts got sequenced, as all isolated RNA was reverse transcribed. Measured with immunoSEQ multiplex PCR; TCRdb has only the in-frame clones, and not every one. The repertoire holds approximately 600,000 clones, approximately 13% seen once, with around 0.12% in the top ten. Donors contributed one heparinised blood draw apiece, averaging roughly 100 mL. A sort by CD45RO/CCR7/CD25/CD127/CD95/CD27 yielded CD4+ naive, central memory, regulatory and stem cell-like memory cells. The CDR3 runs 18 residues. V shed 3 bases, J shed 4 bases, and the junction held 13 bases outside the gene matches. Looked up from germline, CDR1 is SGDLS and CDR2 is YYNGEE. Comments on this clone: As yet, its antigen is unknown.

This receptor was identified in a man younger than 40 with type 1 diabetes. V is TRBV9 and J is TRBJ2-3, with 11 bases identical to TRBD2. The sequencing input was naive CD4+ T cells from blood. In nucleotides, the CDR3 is TGTGCCAGCAGCGCGGGTGGAGCGGGGGGACTAGCGGCAGATACGCAGTATTTT. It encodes CASSAGGAGGLAADTQYF. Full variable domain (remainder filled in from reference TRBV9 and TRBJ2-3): DSGVTQTPKHLITATGQRVTLRCSPRSGDLSVYWYQQSLDQGLQFLIQYYNGEERAKGNILERFSAQQFPDLHSELNLSSLELGDSALYFCASSAGGAGGLAADTQYFGPGTRLTVL.